This T cell receptor beta chain comes out of a study of blood T cell repertoires in COVID-19. The wider study: Whether acute or convalescent, the COVID-19 samples came from the United States, Italy and Spain. Sources were T cells, B-cell-depleted T cells, or PBMCs; the material itself was cDNA or gDNA.

In this sample, this clone turned up once. Under the authors' procedure: Using reference gene primer amplification, nucleated cell counts were estimated. Profiling relied on immunoSEQ multiplex PCR, and the TCRdb table lists in-frame clones only, not all of them. Clone size and the V and J calls come from that table; the DNA yielded D and trimming. Of about 120,000 clones in the sample, around 81% were seen once. Germline loops: CDR1 LGHDT, CDR2 YNNKEL (reference sequence). V shed 1 base and J shed 6 bases, with 3 bases lying between them. The CDR3 spans 12 residues. The origin of this receptor is a human donor in a cohort sampled during active COVID-19. The chain is built from TRBV3-1 (or the pseudogene TRBV3-2) and TRBJ2-2; D not resolved. The specimen was peripheral blood. CDR3 sequence: CASSQGAGELFF. In DNA, the CDR3 is TGTGCCAGCAGCCAAGGAGCCGGGGAGCTGTTTTTT.